Presented here are 5 T cell receptor beta chains from one specimen sequenced in a study (dated by TCRdb to about 2016). The library was prepared using RT-PCR. Instrument on record: Illumina MiSeq. TCRdb ran its own pipeline on the public reads, namely fastp trimming at Q25 and MiXCR clone calling, and kept in-frame beta chains. Rows with a matching CDR3 protein are joined into one entry that keeps the most common DNA and genes. Here the sample has almost 700,000 distinct CDR3 sequences; around 14% occur a single time. 3% to 4.5% of the sample is taken by the ten largest. The sequenced sample was memory CD4+ T cells from blood. Receptors originate from a female donor in good health, serving as a healthy control.

This clonotype was found many times. The chain links TRBV20-1 to TRBJ1-1; 7 nucleotides match TRBD1. Trimming took 5 bases from V and 1 from J; bases not matched to a gene: 13. CDR1 is DFQATT and CDR2 is SNEGSKA in the germline V gene (reference sequence). CDR3 length equals 16 residues. This CDR3 is CSARTGSQYPNTEAFF. CDR3 coding DNA: TGCAGTGCTCGGACAGGTTCCCAATACCCGAACACTGAAGCTTTCTTT.

There are many counts of this clonotype. J is TRBJ2-3 and V is TRBV20-1, with TRBD1 matching over 7 bases. Germline V gene data show CDR1 as DFQATT and CDR2 as SNEGSKA (reference sequence). V was clipped by 1 base and J by 4 bases; unmatched bases: 11. There are 16 residues in the CDR3. The CDR3 nucleotides are TGCAGTGCTAGAGGAGCGCAGACAGGGTCCCCAGATACGCAGTATTTT. This codes for CSARGAQTGSPDTQYF.

This clonotype was counted only a few times. The chain has TRBV7-2 and TRBJ1-1; D not resolved. In germline, CDR1 is SGHTA, CDR2 FQGNSA. The germline V and J ends were trimmed by 7 bases and 4 bases, with 10 bases remaining between them. The CDR3 loop spans 12 amino acids. CDR3 in DNA: TGTGCCAGCACCCTGGCTTTCACTGAAGCTTTCTTT. It encodes CASTLAFTEAFF.

This clonotype was detected only once. The J gene is TRBJ2-7, the V gene TRBV28; D may match TRBD1 or TRBD2 (5 bases each). The CDR3 has 14 amino acids. Germline V CDR1 and CDR2: MDHEN, SYDVKM. The V and J ends lost 4 bases and 0 bases respectively, with 10 bases between them. This CDR3 reads CASSSYGTSYEQYF. In DNA, the CDR3 is TGTGCCAGCAGTTCCTACGGGACCTCCTACGAGCAGTACTTC.

This chain joins TRBV2 and TRBJ2-7; D may be TRBD1 (6 bases). Germline V lookup: CDR1 SNHLY, CDR2 FYNNEI. V was clipped by 1 base and J by 0 bases, with 10 bases between them. The CDR3 has 15 amino acids. The CDR3 protein is CASSEDRAISYEQYF. In DNA form, the CDR3 reads TGTGCCAGCAGTGAAGACAGGGCGATCTCCTACGAGCAGTACTTC.